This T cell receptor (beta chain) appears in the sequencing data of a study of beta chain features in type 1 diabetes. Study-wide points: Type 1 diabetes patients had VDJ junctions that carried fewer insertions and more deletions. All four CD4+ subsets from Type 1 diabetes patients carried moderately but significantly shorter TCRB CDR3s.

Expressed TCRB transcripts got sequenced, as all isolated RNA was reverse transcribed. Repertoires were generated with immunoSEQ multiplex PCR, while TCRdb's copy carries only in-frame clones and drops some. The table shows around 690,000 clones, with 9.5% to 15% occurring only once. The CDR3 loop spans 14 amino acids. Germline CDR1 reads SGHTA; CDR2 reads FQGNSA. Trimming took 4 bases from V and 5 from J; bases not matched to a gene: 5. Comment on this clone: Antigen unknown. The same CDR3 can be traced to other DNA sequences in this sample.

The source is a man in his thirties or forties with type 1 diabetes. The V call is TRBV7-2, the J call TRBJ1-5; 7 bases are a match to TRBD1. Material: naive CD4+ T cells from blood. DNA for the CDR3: TGTGCCAGCAGCTCAGGTCAGGGGGATCAGCCCCAGCATTTT. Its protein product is CASSSGQGDQPQHF.